This T cell receptor beta chain comes out of a study of blood T cells in healthy people across ages. V gave up 2 bases and J gave up 2 bases; unmatched junction bases: 13. The CDR3 spans 18 residues. Looked up from germline, CDR1 is SGHTA and CDR2 is FQGNSA. A sample-barcoded 5' primer and a J-beta primer mix were used in a second PCR of roughly 6 to 12 cycles. MiXCR was run by TCRdb on the 5' RACE reads, yielding one entry per CDR3 protein. The sample shows 1,800,000 or so distinct CDR3 sequences, 35% to 50% of them seen only once. This sequence joins TRBV7-2 and TRBJ2-3; 7 positions match TRBD1. What was sequenced was blood. This TCR was recovered from a human donor in good health. Here the CDR3 DNA reads TGTGCCAGCAGCTTAAACATGCAGGGGGTTGGGGACACAGATACGCAGTATTTT. Amino acid sequence: CASSLNMQGVGDTDTQYF.